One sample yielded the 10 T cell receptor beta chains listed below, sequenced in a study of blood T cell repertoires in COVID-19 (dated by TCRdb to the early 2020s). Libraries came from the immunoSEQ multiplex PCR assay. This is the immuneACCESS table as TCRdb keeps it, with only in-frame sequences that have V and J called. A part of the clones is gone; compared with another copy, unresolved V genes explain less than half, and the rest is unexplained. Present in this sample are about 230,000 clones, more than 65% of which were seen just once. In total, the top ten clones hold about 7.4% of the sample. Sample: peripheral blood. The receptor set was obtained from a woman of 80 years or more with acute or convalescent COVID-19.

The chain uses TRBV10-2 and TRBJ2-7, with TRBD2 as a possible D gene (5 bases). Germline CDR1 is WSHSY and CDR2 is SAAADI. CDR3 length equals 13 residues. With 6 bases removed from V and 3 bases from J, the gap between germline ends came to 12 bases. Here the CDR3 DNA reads TGCGCCAGCAGGGCTAGCAGTGTCTACGAGCAGTACTTC. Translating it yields CASRASSVYEQYF.

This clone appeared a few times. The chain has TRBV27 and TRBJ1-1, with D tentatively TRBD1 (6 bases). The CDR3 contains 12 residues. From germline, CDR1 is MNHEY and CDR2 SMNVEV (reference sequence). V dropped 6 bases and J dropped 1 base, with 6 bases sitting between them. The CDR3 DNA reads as TGTGCCAGCAGGGACAGGAACACTGAAGCTTTCTTT. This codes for CASRDRNTEAFF.

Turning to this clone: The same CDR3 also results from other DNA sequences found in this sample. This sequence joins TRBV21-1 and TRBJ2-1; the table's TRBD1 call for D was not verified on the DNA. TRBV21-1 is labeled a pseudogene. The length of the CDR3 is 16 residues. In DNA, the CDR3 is TGTGCCAGTAGCAAAGACTGGGGTGAGTGGTCAGGGAAGGAGTTCTTC. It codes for CASSKDWGEWSGKEFF.

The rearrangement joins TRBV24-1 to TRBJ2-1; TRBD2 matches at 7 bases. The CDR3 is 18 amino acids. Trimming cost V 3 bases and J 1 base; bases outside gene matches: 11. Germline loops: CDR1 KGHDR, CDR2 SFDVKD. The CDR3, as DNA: TGTGCCACCAGTGATACCCGTAGCGGGTTTAAATCCTACAATGAGCAGTTCTTC. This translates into CATSDTRSGFKSYNEQFF.

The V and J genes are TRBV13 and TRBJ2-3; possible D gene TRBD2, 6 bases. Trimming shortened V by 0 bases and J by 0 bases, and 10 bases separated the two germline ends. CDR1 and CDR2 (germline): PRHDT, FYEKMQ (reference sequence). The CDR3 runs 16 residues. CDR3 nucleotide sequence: TGTGCCAGCAGCTTAGGAGCGGGTCCTAGCACAGATACGCAGTATTTT. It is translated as CASSLGAGPSTDTQYF.

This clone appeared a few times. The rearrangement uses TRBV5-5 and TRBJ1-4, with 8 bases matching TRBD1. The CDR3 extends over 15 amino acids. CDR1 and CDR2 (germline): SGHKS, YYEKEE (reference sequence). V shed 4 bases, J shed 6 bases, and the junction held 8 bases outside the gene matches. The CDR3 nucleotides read TGTGCCAGCAGCGAACGAGACAGGGGCGATGAAAAACTGTTTTTT. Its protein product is CASSERDRGDEKLFF.

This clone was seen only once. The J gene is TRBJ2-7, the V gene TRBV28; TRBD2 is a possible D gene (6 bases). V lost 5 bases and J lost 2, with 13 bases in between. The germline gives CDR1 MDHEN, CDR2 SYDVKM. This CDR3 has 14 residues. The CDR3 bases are TGTGCCAGCAGTCCACAGGACTATCCCTACGAGCAGTACTTC. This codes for CASSPQDYPYEQYF.

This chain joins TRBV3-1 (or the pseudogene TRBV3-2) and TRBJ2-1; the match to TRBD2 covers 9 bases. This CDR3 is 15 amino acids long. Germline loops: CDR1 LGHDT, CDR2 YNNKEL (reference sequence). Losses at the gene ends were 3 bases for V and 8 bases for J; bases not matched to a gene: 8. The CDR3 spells CASSQAAGGPYEQFF. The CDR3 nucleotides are TGTGCCAGCAGCCAGGCGGCGGGGGGGCCCTATGAGCAGTTCTTC.

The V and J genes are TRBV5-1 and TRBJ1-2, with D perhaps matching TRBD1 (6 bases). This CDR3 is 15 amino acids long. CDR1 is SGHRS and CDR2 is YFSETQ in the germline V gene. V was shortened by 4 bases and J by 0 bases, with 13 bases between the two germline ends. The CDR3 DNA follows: TGCGCCAGCAGCCTCGGGACAATCGCTAACTATGGCTACACCTTC. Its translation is CASSLGTIANYGYTF.

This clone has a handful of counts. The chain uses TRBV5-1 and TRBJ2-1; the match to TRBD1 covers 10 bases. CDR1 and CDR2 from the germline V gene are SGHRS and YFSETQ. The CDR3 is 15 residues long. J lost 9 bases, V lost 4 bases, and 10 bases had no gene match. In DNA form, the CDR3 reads TGCGCCAGCAGCCTGGGACAGGGGCTGAATGGTGAGCAGTTCTTC. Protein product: CASSLGQGLNGEQFF.